The rows below give T cell receptor beta chains drawn from one sample of a study of blood T cells in healthy people across ages. TCRdb re-called the 5' RACE reads with MiXCR, one entry per CDR3 protein. This table has about 1.5 million distinct CDR3 sequences, 42% appearing once. The sample comprised blood. The source is a young woman in good health. Both conserved end residues are part of each CDR3.

V,J,CDR3
TRBV2,TRBJ1-1,CASARGARGTEAFF
TRBV20-1,TRBJ1-5,CSARTGNRDQPQHF
TRBV14,TRBJ1-4,CASSHRGQDNEKLFF
TRBV5-1,TRBJ2-7,CASSLGASGDRETRYF
TRBV3-1,TRBJ2-2,CASSPIGSGVYTGELFF
TRBV5-1,TRBJ2-1,CASSSPQGGNEQFF
TRBV7-2,TRBJ2-1,CASSPRTGFLGDEQFF
TRBV7-2,TRBJ2-5,CASSLWGAGTGLRAQYF
TRBV6-2/TRBV6-3,TRBJ1-5,CASNDWGAGIQPQHF
TRBV6-5,TRBJ1-2,CASSYSRTDGYTF
TRBV18,TRBJ1-5,CASSPPGGQNQPQHF
TRBV5-1,TRBJ1-2,CASSLAPGVTNGYTF